This TCR beta chain stems from a study of T cells in Graves' hyperthyroidism and ophthalmopathy. V dropped 7 bases and J dropped 6; count of bases not matched to a gene: 15. The CDR3 loop spans 17 amino acids. Germline values: CDR1 MNHNS, CDR2 SASEGT. This clonotype was observed many times. It was RNA transcripts that yielded the amplified TCR beta CDR3 regions. During a first-round RT-PCR of the TCR CDR3, the HTBI primer set was used. One entry per CDR3 protein results from TCRdb running MiXCR on the multiplex PCR reads. The sample shows tens of thousands of distinct CDR3 sequences, roughly 45% of them seen only once.

The source is a woman in her 30s with Graves' hyperthyroidism. The source material was blood. The V gene is TRBV6-1, the J gene TRBJ2-3; 11 nucleotides match TRBD2. DNA of the CDR3: TGTGCCAGCACTCCTCCGGGACTAGCGGCGGGGGCGGATACGCAGTATTTT. The encoded protein is CASTPPGLAAGADTQYF.